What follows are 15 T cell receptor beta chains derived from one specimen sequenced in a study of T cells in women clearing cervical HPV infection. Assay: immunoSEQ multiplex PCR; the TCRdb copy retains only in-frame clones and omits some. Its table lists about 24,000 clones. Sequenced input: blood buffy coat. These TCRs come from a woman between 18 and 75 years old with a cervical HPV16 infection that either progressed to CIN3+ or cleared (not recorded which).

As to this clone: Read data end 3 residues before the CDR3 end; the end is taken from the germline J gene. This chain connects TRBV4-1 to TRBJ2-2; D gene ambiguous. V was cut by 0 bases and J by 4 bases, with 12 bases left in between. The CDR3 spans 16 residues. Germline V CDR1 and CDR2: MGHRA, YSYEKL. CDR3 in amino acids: CASSQDSQASTGELFF. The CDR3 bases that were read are TGCGCCAGCAGCCAAGATTCTCAGGCGAGCACCGGGGAG.

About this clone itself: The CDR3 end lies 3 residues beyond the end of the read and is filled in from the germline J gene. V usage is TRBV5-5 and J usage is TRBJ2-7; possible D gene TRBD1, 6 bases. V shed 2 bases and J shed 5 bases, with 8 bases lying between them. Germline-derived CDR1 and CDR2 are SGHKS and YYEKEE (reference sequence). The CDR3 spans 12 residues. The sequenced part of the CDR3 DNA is TGTGCCAGCAGCTTTCCAGGGGACGAG. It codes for CASSFPGDE. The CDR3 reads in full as CASSFPGDEQYF.

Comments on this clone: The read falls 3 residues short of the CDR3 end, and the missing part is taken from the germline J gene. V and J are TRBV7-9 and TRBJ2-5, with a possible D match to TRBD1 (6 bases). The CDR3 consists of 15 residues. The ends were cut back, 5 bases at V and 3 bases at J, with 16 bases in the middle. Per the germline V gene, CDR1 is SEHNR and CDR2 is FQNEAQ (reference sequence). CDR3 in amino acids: CASSRIRPGEETQYF. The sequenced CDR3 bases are TGTGCCAGCAGCCGTATACGCCCAGGGGAAGAGACC.

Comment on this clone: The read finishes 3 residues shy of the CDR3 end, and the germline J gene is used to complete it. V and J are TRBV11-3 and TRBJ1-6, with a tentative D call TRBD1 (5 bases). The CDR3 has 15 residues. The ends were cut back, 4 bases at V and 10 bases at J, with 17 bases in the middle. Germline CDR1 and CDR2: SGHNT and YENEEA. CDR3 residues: CASSSKGTLRSPLHF. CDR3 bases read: TGTGCCAGCAGCTCCAAGGGGACTTTAAGGTCACCC.

CDR3 DNA, as far as it was read: TGTGCCAGCAGCTTGAACGAAGCAAATGAG. Its translation: CASSLNEANE. The full CDR3 reads CASSLNEANEQFF. J is TRBJ2-1 and V is TRBV7-6, with D unclear. The DNA ends 3 residues before the CDR3 does, and the rest of the CDR3 is filled in from the germline J gene. CDR1 SGHVS and CDR2 FNYEAQ come from the germline V gene. This CDR3 has 13 residues. V was shortened by 3 bases and J by 7 bases, with 10 bases between the two germline ends.

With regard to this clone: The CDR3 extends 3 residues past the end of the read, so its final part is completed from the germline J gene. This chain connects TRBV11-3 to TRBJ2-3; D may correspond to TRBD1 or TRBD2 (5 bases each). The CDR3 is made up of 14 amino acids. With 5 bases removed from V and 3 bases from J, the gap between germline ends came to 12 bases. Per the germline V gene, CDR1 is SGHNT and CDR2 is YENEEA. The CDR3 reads CASSPQGDTDTQYF. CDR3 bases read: TGTGCCAGCAGCCCTCAGGGAGATACAGATACG.

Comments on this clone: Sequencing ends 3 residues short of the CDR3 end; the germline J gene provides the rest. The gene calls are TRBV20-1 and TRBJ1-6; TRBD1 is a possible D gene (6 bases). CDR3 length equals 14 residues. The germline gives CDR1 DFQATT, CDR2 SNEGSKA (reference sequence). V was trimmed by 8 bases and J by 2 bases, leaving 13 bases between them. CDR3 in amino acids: CSTQGRAYNSPLHF. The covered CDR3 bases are TGCAGTACCCAGGGGAGGGCCTATAATTCACCC.

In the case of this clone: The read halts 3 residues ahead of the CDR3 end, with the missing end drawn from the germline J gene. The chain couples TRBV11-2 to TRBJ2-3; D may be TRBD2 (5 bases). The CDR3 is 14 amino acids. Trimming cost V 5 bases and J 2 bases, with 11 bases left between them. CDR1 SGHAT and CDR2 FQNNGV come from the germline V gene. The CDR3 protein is CASSPQRLTDTQYF. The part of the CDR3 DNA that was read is TGTGCCAGCAGCCCTCAGCGGCTCACAGATACG.

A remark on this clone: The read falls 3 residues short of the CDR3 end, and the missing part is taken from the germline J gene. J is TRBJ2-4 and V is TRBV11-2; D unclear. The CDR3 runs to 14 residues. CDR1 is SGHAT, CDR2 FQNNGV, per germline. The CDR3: CASSLEVSLETQYF. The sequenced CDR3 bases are TGTGCCAGCAGCTTAGAGGTTAGCTTGGAGACT.

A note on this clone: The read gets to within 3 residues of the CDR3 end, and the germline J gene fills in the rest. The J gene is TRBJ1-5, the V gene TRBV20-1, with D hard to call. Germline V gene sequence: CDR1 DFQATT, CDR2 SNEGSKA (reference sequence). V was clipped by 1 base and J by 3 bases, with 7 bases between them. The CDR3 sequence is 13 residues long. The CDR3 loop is CSARGQYNQPQHF. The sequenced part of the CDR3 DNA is TGCAGTGCTAGAGGGCAGTACAATCAGCCC.

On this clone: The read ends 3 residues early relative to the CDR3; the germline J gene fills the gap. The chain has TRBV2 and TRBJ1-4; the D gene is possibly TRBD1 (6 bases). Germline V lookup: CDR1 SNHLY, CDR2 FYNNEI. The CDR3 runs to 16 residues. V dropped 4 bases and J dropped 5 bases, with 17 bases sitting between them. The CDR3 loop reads CASSAPSGRGNEKLFF. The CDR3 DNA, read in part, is TGTGCCAGCAGTGCCCCGAGTGGCAGGGGAAATGAAAAA.

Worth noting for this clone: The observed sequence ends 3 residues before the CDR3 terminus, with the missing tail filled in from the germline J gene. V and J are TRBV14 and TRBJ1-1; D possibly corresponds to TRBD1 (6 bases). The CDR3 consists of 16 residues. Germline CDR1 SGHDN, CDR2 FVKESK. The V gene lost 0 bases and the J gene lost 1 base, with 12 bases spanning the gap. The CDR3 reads CASSQETGLANTEAFF. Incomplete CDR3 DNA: TGTGCCAGCAGCCAAGAGACAGGTCTTGCGAACACTGAA.

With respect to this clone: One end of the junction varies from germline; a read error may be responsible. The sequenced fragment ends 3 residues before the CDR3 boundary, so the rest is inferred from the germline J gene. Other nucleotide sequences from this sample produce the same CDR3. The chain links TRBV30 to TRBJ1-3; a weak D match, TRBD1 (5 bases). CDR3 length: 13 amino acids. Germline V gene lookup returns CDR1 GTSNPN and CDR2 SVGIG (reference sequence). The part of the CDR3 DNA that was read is TGTGCCTGGAGTGTGGACGGGTCGGACACA. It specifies CAWSVDGSDT. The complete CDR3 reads CAWSVDGSDTIYF.

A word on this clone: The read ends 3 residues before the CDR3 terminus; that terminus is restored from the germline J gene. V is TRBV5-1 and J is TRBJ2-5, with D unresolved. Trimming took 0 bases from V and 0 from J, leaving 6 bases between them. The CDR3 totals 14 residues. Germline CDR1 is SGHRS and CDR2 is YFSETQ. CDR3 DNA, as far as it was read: TGCGCCAGCAGCTTGGGAACAAACCAAGAGACC. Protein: CASSLGTNQET. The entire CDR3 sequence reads CASSLGTNQETQYF.

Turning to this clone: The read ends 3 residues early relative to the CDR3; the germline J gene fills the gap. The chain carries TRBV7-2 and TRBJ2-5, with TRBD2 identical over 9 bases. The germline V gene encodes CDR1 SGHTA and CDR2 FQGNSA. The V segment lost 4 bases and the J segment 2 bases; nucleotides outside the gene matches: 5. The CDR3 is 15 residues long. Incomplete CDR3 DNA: TGTGCCAGCAGCTATAGACTAGCGGTGCAAGAGACC. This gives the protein CASSYRLAVQET. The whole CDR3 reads CASSYRLAVQETQYF.